Listed below are T cell receptor beta chains from one sample, sequenced in a study of T-cell reconstitution after alpha-beta-depleted transplantation in children. TCRdb reanalysed the PCR reads using MiXCR and keeps one entry per CDR3 protein. The data show about 610,000 distinct CDR3 sequences, over 9.5% seen once. Sequenced material: PBMCs from the stem cell graft donor, taken from the stem cell graft. These receptors were obtained from a human donor who donated a stem cell graft to a child with acute myeloid leukemia. Each CDR3 is given with its conserved first and last residue.

V gene	J gene	CDR3 protein
TRBV12-3/TRBV12-4	TRBJ2-5	CASGLTSGSGETQYF
TRBV11-2	TRBJ2-1	CASSFDNLSNEQFF
TRBV18	TRBJ2-1	CASSPQGRDEQFF
TRBV6-2/TRBV6-3	TRBJ1-1	CASSYSWTEAFF
TRBV20-1	TRBJ2-1	CSARDGGGRDYNEQFF
TRBV5-6	TRBJ2-2	CASSAIGTGELFF
TRBV5-1	TRBJ1-2	CASSLAVGTDYGYTF
TRBV7-2	TRBJ2-7	CASSARTRSYEQYF
TRBV13	TRBJ2-5	CASSLDNRDLGETQYF
TRBV6-6	TRBJ2-4	CASERSESIQYF
TRBV29-1	TRBJ2-3	CSVATSGRRTDTQYF
TRBV4-3	TRBJ2-7	CASSQGLAGVGEQYF
TRBV12-3/TRBV12-4	TRBJ2-5	CASSTSGTETQYF
TRBV20-1	TRBJ1-4	CSALDKRGEKLFF